These T cell receptor beta chains were read from a single sample in a study of shared clonotypes between healthy human individuals. Repertoires were generated with immunoSEQ multiplex PCR, while TCRdb's copy carries only in-frame clones and drops some. The data hold over 700,000 clones, with roughly 72% observed a single time. Source material: memory CD4+ T cells sorted from blood. These receptors were taken from a woman younger than 45 in good health. Both conserved end residues are part of each CDR3. The order of the fields is clone size, V gene, J gene, D gene, CDR3 protein, CDR3 DNA. The D gene is left open where the match is weak. The listing skips clone size in some rows; elsewhere it reads once, few, many or a size class.

size: NA
V: TRBV7-9
J: TRBJ1-1
D: TRBD1
CDR3: CASSTPGGGGSLTEAFF
DNA: TGTGCCAGCAGCACCCCAGGGGGCGGAGGGTCTCTCACTGAAGCTTTCTTT

size: few
V: TRBV11-3
J: TRBJ2-1
D: NA
CDR3: CASSLGGSLNEQFF
DNA: TGTGCCAGCAGCTTAGGTGGTTCTCTTAATGAGCAGTTCTTC

size: NA
V: TRBV9
J: TRBJ2-2
D: NA
CDR3: CASSVLAPTNTGELFF
DNA: TGTGCCAGCAGCGTGTTAGCGCCAACGAACACCGGGGAGCTGTTTTTT

size: NA
V: TRBV5-4
J: TRBJ2-1
D: NA
CDR3: CASSPGGRYNEQFF
DNA: TGTGCCAGCAGCCCCGGGGGCCGCTACAATGAGCAGTTCTTC

size: few
V: TRBV7-3
J: TRBJ1-1
D: NA
CDR3: CASSPGANIEAFF
DNA: TGTGCCAGCAGCCCGGGGGCGAACATTGAAGCTTTCTTT

size: NA
V: TRBV9
J: TRBJ1-1
D: NA
CDR3: CASSVEMNTEAFF
DNA: TGTGCCAGCAGCGTTGAAATGAACACTGAAGCTTTCTTT

size: NA
V: TRBV18
J: TRBJ1-2
D: NA
CDR3: CASSPYVGDYGYTF
DNA: TGTGCCAGCTCACCGTACGTCGGGGACTATGGCTACACCTTC

size: NA
V: TRBV7-9
J: TRBJ2-5
D: TRBD1
CDR3: CASSAPGQGNQETQYF
DNA: TGTGCCAGCAGCGCGCCGGGACAGGGGAACCAAGAGACCCAGTACTTC

size: NA
V: TRBV5-1
J: TRBJ2-3
D: NA
CDR3: CASSLKGTDTQYF
DNA: TGCGCCAGCAGCTTGAAGGGCACAGATACGCAGTATTTT

size: NA
V: TRBV28
J: TRBJ2-3
D: TRBD2
CDR3: CASRGAGGGTDTQYF
DNA: TGTGCCAGCAGAGGAGCGGGAGGTGGGACAGATACGCAGTATTTT

size: NA
V: TRBV7-8
J: TRBJ2-7
D: TRBD2
CDR3: CASSEREPGLVGEQYF
DNA: TGTGCCAGCAGCGAGAGAGAGCCGGGACTAGTGGGCGAGCAGTACTTC

size: many
V: TRBV5-4
J: TRBJ1-1
D: NA
CDR3: CASSLDFTNTEAFF
DNA: TGTGCCAGCAGCTTGGACTTTACGAACACTGAAGCTTTCTTT

size: NA
V: TRBV11-2
J: TRBJ1-2
D: NA
CDR3: CASSLLPYGYTF
DNA: TGTGCCAGCAGCTTACTTCCCTATGGCTACACCTTC

size: NA
V: TRBV5-1
J: TRBJ2-1
D: NA
CDR3: CASSLGGNRVISYNEQFF
DNA: TGCGCCAGCAGCTTGGGTGGTAATAGAGTTATCTCCTACAATGAGCAGTTCTTC

size: few
V: TRBV6-1
J: TRBJ1-6
D: TRBD1
CDR3: CASSQDRVVNSPLHF
DNA: TGTGCCAGCAGCCAGGACAGGGTGGTGAATTCACCCCTCCACTTT

size: NA
V: TRBV10-3
J: TRBJ2-7
D: TRBD1
CDR3: CATGQGAYEQYF
DNA: TGTGCCACGGGACAGGGCGCCTACGAGCAGTACTTC

size: NA
V: TRBV5-1
J: TRBJ2-6
D: TRBD1
CDR3: CASSLEGQVGANVLTF
DNA: TGCGCCAGCAGCTTGGAGGGACAGGTAGGGGCCAACGTCCTGACTTTC

size: NA
V: TRBV30
J: TRBJ2-7
D: TRBD2
CDR3: CAWRAGLAGASYEQYF
DNA: TGTGCCTGGAGGGCCGGACTAGCGGGAGCGTCCTACGAGCAGTACTTC

size: NA
V: TRBV11-3
J: TRBJ2-5
D: NA
CDR3: CASSLEVGPQYF
DNA: TGTGCCAGCAGCTTAGAAGTTGGTCCCCAGTACTTC